Shown below are 5 T cell receptor beta chains from a single sample sequenced in a study of blood T cell repertoires in COVID-19. Using immunoSEQ multiplex PCR, the repertoire was profiled, and TCRdb retains in-frame clones only, with some absent. The table shows about 170,000 clones, with roughly 80% occurring only once. The sample comprised PBMCs or T cells enriched from blood (not recorded which). Receptor source: a woman aged 50 to 60 who had recovered from COVID-19.

The CDR3, as DNA: TGTGCCAGCACCTCAGCGGCCCCGGGTACGCAGTATTTT. Its protein product is CASTSAAPGTQYF. V and J are TRBV7-2 and TRBJ2-3; tentative D call: TRBD2 (5 bases). Germline V gene lookup returns CDR1 SGHTA and CDR2 FQGNSA. The CDR3 covers 13 residues. Trimming removed 7 bases at V and 8 bases at J, with 16 bases between.

This sequence joins TRBV7-9 and TRBJ2-7; the D is unclear. The germline gives CDR1 SEHNR, CDR2 FQNEAQ (reference sequence). The CDR3 is 12 amino acids. The V end lost 1 base, the J end lost 4 bases, and 5 bases lay between the germline ends. CDR3 sequence reads: CASSLGTYEQYV. Here the CDR3 DNA reads TGTGCCAGCAGCTTAGGTACTTACGAGCAGTACGTC.

V usage is TRBV5-1 and J usage is TRBJ1-2; TRBD1 is a possible D gene (5 bases). Germline CDR1 and CDR2: SGHRS and YFSETQ. V lost 4 bases to trimming and J lost 5 bases, with 12 bases between them. This CDR3 spans 13 amino acids. CDR3 sequence (DNA): TGCGCCAGCAGCCTCGGGACTCCTTATGGCTACACCTTC. It encodes CASSLGTPYGYTF.

The V and J genes are TRBV7-2 and TRBJ1-5; TRBD1 matches 8 bases. Germline CDR1 reads SGHTA; CDR2 reads FQGNSA. J gave up 2 bases and V 5 bases, and 5 bases lay outside the gene matches. The CDR3 runs 15 residues. For the CDR3, the DNA is TGTGCCAGCAGCCCAATGACAGGGGGCAATCAGCCCCAGCATTTT. Protein sequence: CASSPMTGGNQPQHF. Based on the CDR3 plus reference TRBV7-2 and TRBJ1-5, the full variable domain is GAGVSQSPSNKVTEKGKDVELRCDPISGHTALYWYRQSLGQGLEFLIYFQGNSAPDKSGLPSDRFSAERTGGSVSTLTIQRTQQEDSAVYLCASSPMTGGNQPQHFGDGTRLSIL.

This chain links TRBV19 with TRBJ1-2, with D tentatively TRBD1 (6 bases). The germline CDR1 and CDR2 sequences are LNHDA and SQIVND (reference sequence). Trimming removed 8 bases from V and 1 base from J, with 11 bases in between. The CDR3 length is 13 residues. Written as DNA, the CDR3 is TGTGCCAGTGGACAGCTAAATAACTATGGCTACACCTTC. Translation gives CASGQLNNYGYTF.